Listed here are 23 T cell receptor beta chains from one sample, sequenced in a study of T cell repertoires in cytomegalovirus infection. TCRdb recomputed calls from the reads with MiXCR, one row per CDR3 protein. The sample yields around 100,000 distinct CDR3 sequences, roughly 41% seen once. The antigens of these receptors remain unknown. The specimen comprised CD8+ T cells from cultured PBMCs, sampled from culture after CMV antigen stimulation. Receptors originate from a human donor in good health (CMV status not recorded). Some clones in this sample may be carry-over from other donors' samples.

This rearrangement joins TRBV7-6 to TRBJ2-7, with a possible D match to TRBD1 (5 bases). The CDR3 totals 17 residues. Germline loops: CDR1 SGHVS, CDR2 FNYEAQ. Trimming pared 4 bases from V and 1 base from J, leaving 20 bases between. CDR3 loop: CASSSLTGRTRSYEQYF. The CDR3 coding sequence is TGTGCCAGCAGCTCTCTAACAGGTCGAACTCGTTCCTACGAGCAGTACTTC.

This chain joins TRBV6-2 or TRBV6-3 and TRBJ2-1; 10 nucleotides line up with TRBD2. V shed 2 bases, J shed 2 bases, and the junction held 3 bases outside the gene matches. The CDR3 contains 16 residues. The germline gives CDR1 MNHEY, CDR2 SVGEGT. CDR3 in DNA: TGTGCCAGCAGTTACCTCCTAGCGGGGGCCTACAATGAGCAGTTCTTC. Amino acid sequence: CASSYLLAGAYNEQFF.

This chain uses TRBV12-3 or TRBV12-4 with TRBJ1-1, with D uncertain. CDR3 size: 13 residues. The ends were cut back, 3 bases at V and 3 bases at J, with 8 bases in the middle. CDR3 DNA sequence: TGTGCCAGCAGTTTGAAACAGTACACTGAAGCTTTCTTT. This encodes CASSLKQYTEAFF.

The chain couples TRBV7-9 to TRBJ1-1, with D maybe TRBD1 (6 bases). Trimming took off 5 bases at V and 1 base at J, with 11 bases between the two ends. The CDR3 has 14 residues. The germline gives CDR1 SEHNR, CDR2 FQNEAQ (reference sequence). CDR3 sequence: CASSVSRGNTEAFF. DNA for the CDR3: TGTGCCAGCAGCGTTTCCAGGGGGAACACTGAAGCTTTCTTT.

This clonotype was picked up many times. The chain joins TRBV6-5 to TRBJ2-1; 8 bases align to TRBD2. CDR3 length: 16 amino acids. Germline loops: CDR1 MNHEY, CDR2 SVGAGI. Trimming took 5 bases from V and 2 from J; bases not matched to a gene: 8. DNA of the CDR3: TGTGCCAGCAGTGACCCACTAGCGGACCCCTACAATGAGCAGTTCTTC. Protein product: CASSDPLADPYNEQFF.

The gene calls are TRBV12-3 or TRBV12-4 and TRBJ2-7; D not certain. The CDR3 consists of 14 residues. V dropped 4 bases and J dropped 6 bases, with 16 bases sitting between them. The CDR3 bases are TGTGCCAGCAGTTCTCATGACTCCCTGGGCGAGCAGTACTTC. This gives the protein CASSSHDSLGEQYF.

This clonotype has just a few counts. The chain recombines TRBV3-1 with TRBJ2-3; D is uncertain. The V gene's germline CDR1 is LGHDT and CDR2 YNNKEL (reference sequence). The V and J ends lost 0 bases and 1 base respectively, with 5 bases between them. This CDR3 has 14 residues. The CDR3 DNA reads as TGTGCCAGCAGCCAAGAGCTTGGCACAGATACGCAGTATTTT. Translating it yields CASSQELGTDTQYF.

The chain couples TRBV18 to TRBJ2-2; tentatively, D is TRBD2 (6 bases). The CDR3 contains 15 residues. Per germline, CDR1 KGHSH and CDR2 LQKENI. The ends were cut back, 3 bases at V and 4 bases at J, with 12 bases in the middle. The CDR3 sequence is CASSPRDSSTGELFF. In nucleotides, the CDR3 is TGTGCCAGCTCACCCCGGGACTCCAGCACCGGGGAGCTGTTTTTT. Complete variable domain (other parts from reference TRBV18 and TRBJ2-2): NAGVMQNPRHLVRRRGQEARLRCSPMKGHSHVYWYRQLPEEGLKFMVYLQKENIIDESGMPKERFSAEFPKEGPSILRIQQVVRGDSAAYFCASSPRDSSTGELFFGEGSRLTVL.

The J gene is TRBJ2-1, the V gene TRBV11-2; the match to TRBD2 covers 8 bases. The germline V gene encodes CDR1 SGHAT and CDR2 FQNNGV. V lost 5 bases to trimming and J lost 8 bases; unmatched junction nucleotides: 5. This CDR3 has 13 amino acids. The DNA for the CDR3 is TGTGCCAGCAGCCCTCCGGGGGGGGATGAGCAGTTCTTC. It translates to CASSPPGGDEQFF. Variable domain in full (rest from reference TRBV11-2 and TRBJ2-1): EAGVAQSPRYKIIEKRQSVAFWCNPISGHATLYWYQQILGQGPKLLIQFQNNGVVDDSQLPKDRFSAERLKGVDSTLKIQPAKLEDSAVYLCASSPPGGDEQFFGPGTRLTVL.

This clonotype was detected ten times or more. The chain employs TRBV7-9 and TRBJ1-1, with D hard to call. V was clipped by 5 bases and J by 1 base, with 8 bases between them. The CDR3 runs to 13 residues. The germline CDR1 and CDR2 sequences are SEHNR and FQNEAQ (reference sequence). CDR3 in amino acids: CASSPPGNTEAFF. The CDR3 DNA sequence: TGTGCCAGCAGCCCTCCGGGGAACACTGAAGCTTTCTTT.

The table lists this clonotype with a few counts. The gene calls are TRBV27 and TRBJ2-7, with 8 bases that match TRBD2. The CDR3 loop spans 14 amino acids. Germline V lookup: CDR1 MNHEY, CDR2 SMNVEV (reference sequence). The J segment lost 2 bases and the V segment lost 6 bases, leaving 6 bases of the junction unmatched. This CDR3 reads CASSSGTSAYEQYF. In nucleotides, the CDR3 is TGTGCCAGCAGCTCCGGGACTAGTGCCTACGAGCAGTACTTC.

The chain carries TRBV20-1 and TRBJ1-1; D possibly corresponds to TRBD1 (6 bases). CDR3 length: 15 residues. The V gene lost 3 bases and the J gene lost 2 bases, with 16 bases spanning the gap. The V gene's germline CDR1 is DFQATT and CDR2 SNEGSKA (reference sequence). The CDR3 sequence is CSARRGGSRNTEAFF. The CDR3 coding sequence is TGCAGTGCTAGGAGGGGGGGGTCTCGAAACACTGAAGCTTTCTTT.

This clonotype has just a few counts. This chain uses TRBV7-6 with TRBJ2-1; 10 positions match TRBD1. The CDR3 has 15 amino acids. Germline V gene sequence: CDR1 SGHVS, CDR2 FNYEAQ. V lost 5 bases to trimming and J lost 4 bases; unmatched junction nucleotides: 5. In DNA form, the CDR3 reads TGTGCCAGCAGCATGACAGGGGGCGGGTACAATGAGCAGTTCTTC. Its protein product is CASSMTGGGYNEQFF.

This clonotype has only a few counts. The chain uses TRBV6-6 and TRBJ1-6; D unresolved. The CDR3 length is 15 residues. Germline loops: CDR1 MNHNY, CDR2 SVGAGI (reference sequence). V shed 8 bases and J shed 4 bases, with 15 bases lying between them. CDR3 in DNA: TGTGCCAGCGTTAGTGGAAACAGTTATAATTCACCCCTCCACTTT. It is translated as CASVSGNSYNSPLHF.

The V and J genes are TRBV12-5 and TRBJ2-1; D is perhaps TRBD1 (7 bases). V was pared by 7 bases and J by 3 bases, with 16 bases between. The germline V gene has CDR1 LGHNT and CDR2 FRNRAP. This CDR3 has 15 residues. The CDR3 loop reads CASANGGTVYNEQFF. CDR3 DNA: TGTGCTAGTGCCAACGGCGGGACAGTCTACAATGAGCAGTTCTTC.

This chain joins TRBV12-3 or TRBV12-4 and TRBJ2-7; D is unclear. Between the trimmed V and J ends, which lost 5 bases and 0 bases, there was a span of 8 bases. The CDR3 is 13 residues long. The CDR3 DNA sequence: TGTGCCAGCAGTCATGCTAGCTCCTACGAGCAGTACTTC. It translates to CASSHASSYEQYF.

CDR3 loop: CASSRVSIGEKLFF. The DNA for the CDR3 is TGCGCCAGCAGCCGAGTTTCAATCGGGGAAAAACTGTTTTTT. The chain couples TRBV4-1 to TRBJ1-4; D gene ambiguous. Germline V lookup: CDR1 MGHRA, CDR2 YSYEKL. V was clipped by 4 bases and J by 8 bases, with 14 bases between them. This CDR3 contains 14 residues.

This clonotype was seen a few times. V usage is TRBV4-1 and J usage is TRBJ2-1, with D perhaps matching TRBD2 (5 bases). Germline lookup yields CDR1 MGHRA and CDR2 YSYEKL. The CDR3 contains 15 residues. Trimming stripped 4 bases from V and 1 base from J, with 11 bases between. CDR3 loop: CASSPRTPSYNEQFF. The DNA of the CDR3 is TGCGCCAGCAGCCCCCGGACTCCGTCCTACAATGAGCAGTTCTTC.

The rearrangement joins TRBV20-1 to TRBJ2-1; TRBD1 aligns across 7 bases. The CDR3 contains 15 residues. CDR1 is DFQATT and CDR2 is SNEGSKA in the germline V gene (reference sequence). V lost 5 bases and J lost 3; bases outside the gene matches: 10. The CDR3 nucleotides are TGCAGTGCTCGCCCGACAGGGACGAGCTACAATGAGCAGTTCTTC. As protein: CSARPTGTSYNEQFF.

V usage is TRBV6-5 and J usage is TRBJ2-2; no firm D call. The germline V gene encodes CDR1 MNHEY and CDR2 SVGAGI. This CDR3 is 13 amino acids long. The V and J ends lost 6 bases and 1 base respectively, with 6 bases between them. Here the CDR3 reads CASSTLNTGELFF. As DNA, the CDR3 is TGTGCCAGCAGCACCCTGAACACCGGGGAGCTGTTTTTT.

CDR3 nucleotides: TGCAGTGCCCACCTAGATCGTTATGGCTACACCTTC. Protein sequence: CSAHLDRYGYTF. The rearrangement uses TRBV20-1 and TRBJ1-2; D gene uncertain. The CDR3 is made up of 12 amino acids. Germline assignment: CDR1 DFQATT and CDR2 SNEGSKA (reference sequence). V was cut by 6 bases and J by 5 bases, with 13 bases left in between.

The gene calls are TRBV11-2 and TRBJ2-2; D is undetermined. Germline V lookup: CDR1 SGHAT, CDR2 FQNNGV. The CDR3 runs 13 residues. V gave up 5 bases and J gave up 7 bases, with 11 bases separating them. The CDR3 loop reads CASSPLVSGELFF. The CDR3 region has the DNA TGTGCCAGCAGCCCGCTGGTCAGCGGGGAGCTGTTTTTT.

This rearrangement joins TRBV27 to TRBJ2-1; D might be TRBD2 (5 bases). Germline CDR1 reads MNHEY; CDR2 reads SMNVEV (reference sequence). The CDR3 contains 13 residues. The germline V and J ends were trimmed by 7 bases and 8 bases, with 15 bases remaining between them. CDR3 loop: CASNDGEYHEQFF. In DNA form, the CDR3 reads TGTGCCAGCAACGACGGGGAGTACCATGAGCAGTTCTTC.